Following are 25 T cell receptor beta chains from one sample sequenced in a study of T cells expressing NK-cell markers (dated by TCRdb to the early 2020s). Library preparation was by 5' RACE. The instrument was an Illumina HiSeq 2000. Reads reprocessed by TCRdb are summarized as one entry per CDR3 protein sequence, and DNA is absent. The sample table on file contains about 380,000 distinct CDR3 sequences. The ten largest clones take up 5% to 5.5% of the sample. Specimen: blood T cells: a sorted CD56 or NKG2C T cell subset, CD4+ or CD8+ T cells, or bulk PBMC T cells (not recorded which). These receptors were collected from a man between 18 and 69 years old in good health.

The chain has TRBV7-2 and TRBJ2-7. CDR3 length equals 15 residues. Germline CDR1 and CDR2: SGHTA and FQGNSA. The CDR3 here is CASSLGLWSSYEQYF.

V is TRBV11-2 and J is TRBJ1-2; TCRdb reports TRBD1, a call that lacks DNA to check it against. The CDR3 is made up of 18 amino acids. The germline V gene encodes CDR1 SGHAT and CDR2 FQNNGV. CDR3 in amino acids: CASSSISGPRWQNYGYTF.

V and J are TRBV12-3 or TRBV12-4 and TRBJ2-7; TCRdb's D call, TRBD2, is unchecked because there is no DNA. The CDR3 covers 15 residues. Here the CDR3 reads CASSETSGGFYEQYF.

The CDR3 spells CASRPPGQGFSGELFF. The chain combines TRBV6-1 with TRBJ2-2; the D call from TCRdb, TRBD1, cannot be confirmed without DNA. CDR1 is MNHNS and CDR2 is SASEGT in the germline V gene. The CDR3 is 16 amino acids.

The chain is built from TRBV4-1 and TRBJ2-1; TCRdb calls TRBD2, which cannot be checked without DNA. This CDR3 has 16 amino acids. In germline, CDR1 is MGHRA, CDR2 YSYEKL. The CDR3 sequence is CASSQVLTSAVNEQFF.

The chain recombines TRBV24-1 with TRBJ2-1; lacking DNA, the TRBD1 call made by TCRdb goes unchecked. This CDR3 contains 14 residues. Germline V gene lookup returns CDR1 KGHDR and CDR2 SFDVKD. CDR3 region: CATSDYGARGEQFF.

The rearrangement links TRBV12-5 to TRBJ2-3. The V gene's germline CDR1 is LGHNT and CDR2 FRNRAP. The CDR3 has 16 residues. The chain's CDR3 is CASGLVDWYHLDTQYF.

This chain uses TRBV18 with TRBJ2-1; TCRdb's D call of TRBD2 is untestable without DNA. The CDR3 is made up of 14 amino acids. Looked up from germline, CDR1 is KGHSH and CDR2 is LQKENI. The CDR3 region is CASSPTLELGGQFF.

V is TRBV18 and J is TRBJ2-5; TCRdb gives TRBD2 as the D gene, but with no DNA this cannot be confirmed. The germline V gene encodes CDR1 KGHSH and CDR2 LQKENI. The CDR3 is made up of 14 amino acids. The CDR3: CASSLLEGLGTQYF.

CDR3 in amino acids: CASTRTGSNIQYF. This chain links TRBV19 with TRBJ2-4; the D call of TRBD1 rests on TCRdb alone, since no DNA is present to check it. Germline loops: CDR1 LNHDA, CDR2 SQIVND (reference sequence). The CDR3 extends over 13 amino acids.

The chain uses TRBV18 and TRBJ2-7; with no DNA, the TCRdb D assignment of TRBD2 cannot be verified. There are 15 residues in the CDR3. CDR1 and CDR2 (germline): KGHSH, LQKENI. The CDR3 protein is CASSPSSGGLYEQYF.

The chain links TRBV19 to TRBJ2-5; no DNA is available, so the TRBD1 call from TCRdb remains unchecked. The CDR3 is 15 residues long. CDR1 is LNHDA and CDR2 is SQIVND in the germline V gene (reference sequence). The CDR3 is CASSIGQGLQETQYF. Full variable domain (remainder filled in from reference TRBV19 and TRBJ2-5): DGGITQSPKYLFRKEGQNVTLSCEQNLNHDAMYWYRQDPGQGLRLIYYSQIVNDFQKGDIAEGYSVSREKKESFPLTVTSAQKNPTAFYLCASSIGQGLQETQYFGPGTRLLVL.

Here the CDR3 reads CASSSLAGVQETQYF. The genes are TRBV7-9 and TRBJ2-5; TCRdb's D gene call, TRBD2, goes unchecked for lack of DNA. CDR1 is SEHNR and CDR2 is FQNEAQ in the germline V gene (reference sequence). CDR3 length equals 15 residues.

This chain links TRBV6-5 with TRBJ2-2. Per the germline V gene, CDR1 is MNHEY and CDR2 is SVGAGI. The CDR3 loop spans 15 amino acids. The CDR3: CASSYKKRHTGELFF.

The rearrangement uses TRBV19 and TRBJ2-3; with no DNA, the TCRdb D assignment of TRBD1 cannot be verified. The CDR3 totals 14 residues. Germline lookup yields CDR1 LNHDA and CDR2 SQIVND (reference sequence). The CDR3 is CASNPGGKADTQYF.

The rearrangement links TRBV12-3 or TRBV12-4 to TRBJ2-5; TCRdb returns TRBD1, unconfirmable since there is no DNA. This CDR3 spans 13 amino acids. CDR3 sequence: CASSGGTRETQYF.

The CDR3 reads CASRPAGSGNTIYF. This chain connects TRBV3-1 to TRBJ1-3. The CDR3 length is 14 residues. The germline V gene encodes CDR1 LGHDT and CDR2 YNNKEL (reference sequence).

The chain has TRBV9 and TRBJ2-7; TCRdb indicates TRBD2, and absent DNA this call remains unverified. The CDR3 consists of 13 residues. The germline CDR1 and CDR2 sequences are SGDLS and YYNGEE. CDR3 protein: CASSRLASSEQYF.

CDR3: CASSFWDTRSYNEQFF. The chain links TRBV12-3 or TRBV12-4 to TRBJ2-1; checking the TCRdb D call of TRBD1 is not possible without DNA. This CDR3 is 16 amino acids long.

The chain carries TRBV6-1 and TRBJ2-7. This CDR3 has 11 amino acids. The germline gives CDR1 MNHNS, CDR2 SASEGT. CDR3 loop: CASSEMYEQYF.

The chain is built from TRBV12-3 or TRBV12-4 and TRBJ2-5; TCRdb gives TRBD1 as the D gene, but with no DNA this cannot be confirmed. The CDR3 is 12 amino acids. CDR3 sequence: CASRPGRETQYF.

This sequence joins TRBV5-5 and TRBJ1-4; TCRdb outputs TRBD1, but without DNA this stays unchecked. Germline CDR1 is SGHKS and CDR2 is YYEKEE (reference sequence). The CDR3 length is 16 residues. The CDR3 protein is CASSPVLGQGGEKLFF.

The rearrangement uses TRBV11-2 and TRBJ1-1; TCRdb names TRBD1, which stays unverified in the absence of DNA. CDR1 and CDR2 (germline): SGHAT, FQNNGV. This CDR3 comprises 14 residues. The CDR3 sequence is CASSRMTGTTEAFF.

The chain uses TRBV9 and TRBJ2-6. There are 16 residues in the CDR3. CDR1 is SGDLS and CDR2 is YYNGEE in the germline V gene. The CDR3 sequence: CASSPHPSAGANVLTF.

The chain links TRBV16 to TRBJ2-3; TCRdb picks TRBD1, but there is no DNA to check that call. CDR1 and CDR2 (germline): KGHSY, FQNENV. The CDR3 has 15 residues. The CDR3 protein is CASSGRAGRSDTQYF.